These 18 T cell receptor beta chains share one sample of origin, sequenced in a study of T cell responses to AZD1222 COVID-19 vaccine. Assay used: immunoSEQ multiplex PCR; TCRdb lists only in-frame clones, some missing. The top ten clones hold approximately 5% of a sample with 100,000 or so clones, about 88% of them seen once. This specimen consisted of peripheral blood, obtained on day 0 of AZD1222 vaccination. The origin of the receptors is an adult in good health.

The CDR3 sequence: CASGASGVDTQYF. The CDR3 bases are TGTGCTAGTGGCGCCAGTGGGGTAGATACGCAGTATTTT. The chain couples TRBV12-5 to TRBJ2-3; the D is unclear. In germline, CDR1 is LGHNT, CDR2 FRNRAP. Trimming removed 6 bases from V and 5 bases from J, with 12 bases in between. The CDR3 runs to 13 residues.

This chain connects TRBV6-4 to TRBJ2-5; D might be TRBD2 (5 bases). The CDR3 spans 13 residues. V gave up 4 bases and J gave up 5 bases, with 11 bases separating them. Germline V gene data show CDR1 as MRHNA and CDR2 as SNTAGT. CDR3: CASSVGPGETQYF. DNA of the CDR3: TGTGCCAGCAGTGTTGGGCCGGGGGAGACCCAGTACTTC.

V usage is TRBV7-8 and J usage is TRBJ2-7; tentatively, D is TRBD1 (6 bases). Germline V gene data show CDR1 as SGHVS and CDR2 as FQNEAQ. V was pared by 0 bases and J by 2 bases, with 11 bases between. The CDR3 runs 15 residues. The CDR3, as DNA: TGTGCCAGCAGCTTAGCCCAGGGGAGAGCCTACGAGCAGTACTTC. This encodes CASSLAQGRAYEQYF.

The chain carries TRBV4-3 and TRBJ1-2; 8 bases are a match to TRBD1. V shed 0 bases and J 4 bases; nucleotides not matched to a gene: 10. This CDR3 spans 17 amino acids. Germline V CDR1 and CDR2: LGHNA, YSLEER. The CDR3 DNA reads TGCGCCAGCAGCCAAGATCTTGTGACAGGGGATAGCTATGGCTACACCTTC. Translated: CASSQDLVTGDSYGYTF.

With respect to this clone: At one of its ends the junction is not consistent with the germline gene, which may arise from a read error. The J gene is TRBJ2-7, the V gene TRBV7-7, with D unresolved. Germline V lookup: CDR1 SSHAT, CDR2 FNYEAQ (reference sequence). CDR3 length equals 15 residues. The CDR3 loop reads CASSPGGFSAFEQYF. The CDR3 DNA is TGTGCTAGCAGCCCGGGTGGGTTCTCTGCCTTTGAGCAGTACTTC. The variable domain in full, completed from reference TRBV7-7 and TRBJ2-7, reads GAGVSQSPRYKVTKRGQDVTLRCDPISSHATLYWYQQALGQGPEFLTYFNYEAQPDKSGLPSDRFSAERPEGSISTLTIQRTEQRDSAMYRCASSPGGFSAFEQYFGPGTRLTVT.

V is TRBV4-1 and J is TRBJ2-6; TRBD1 is a possible D gene (6 bases). Germline CDR1 and CDR2: MGHRA and YSYEKL. The V and J ends lost 0 bases and 0 bases respectively, with 6 bases between them. This CDR3 region has 16 residues. The CDR3 coding sequence is TGCGCCAGCAGCCAAGACAGGGGCTCTGGGGCCAACGTCCTGACTTTC. Its protein product is CASSQDRGSGANVLTF.

The chain joins TRBV6-5 to TRBJ1-5, with 8 bases identical to TRBD1. The CDR3 runs to 14 residues. The ends lost 2 bases at V and 4 bases at J; junction bases unmatched: 1. The germline V gene has CDR1 MNHEY and CDR2 SVGAGI. DNA of the CDR3: TGTGCCAGCAGTTACGACAGGGGTAATCAGCCCCAGCATTTT. Its protein is CASSYDRGNQPQHF.

The J gene is TRBJ1-4, the V gene TRBV13; D possibly corresponds to TRBD1 (6 bases). This CDR3 is 14 amino acids long. Trimming took off 4 bases at V and 7 bases at J, with 13 bases between the two ends. The V gene's germline CDR1 is PRHDT and CDR2 FYEKMQ (reference sequence). CDR3 region: CASSSQGGTEKLFF. The CDR3 coding sequence is TGTGCCAGCAGCTCACAGGGTGGGACTGAAAAACTGTTTTTT.

Of note for this clone: The sample has other DNA sequences that encode this CDR3 too. V usage is TRBV28 and J usage is TRBJ2-2, with a weak D call TRBD1 (6 bases). Germline CDR1 and CDR2: MDHEN and SYDVKM. The CDR3 has 14 amino acids. The V gene lost 6 bases and the J gene lost 1 base, with 9 bases spanning the gap. CDR3 in DNA: TGTGCCAGCAGCCTGGGACAGAACACCGGGGAGCTGTTTTTT. This encodes CASSLGQNTGELFF.

The chain uses TRBV10-2 and TRBJ2-7, with 8 positions matching TRBD1. The CDR3 has 14 amino acids. From germline, CDR1 is WSHSY and CDR2 SAAADI. V gave up 8 bases and J gave up 4 bases; unmatched junction bases: 10. The CDR3 DNA is TGCGCCAGCTGCTCAGGGCAGGGGGCTTACGAGCAGTACTTC. This gives the protein CASCSGQGAYEQYF.

This clone was recorded only once. The chain couples TRBV5-4 to TRBJ2-3; D possibly corresponds to TRBD1 (7 bases). Germline assignment: CDR1 SGHNT and CDR2 YYREEE (reference sequence). Trimming shortened V by 2 bases and J by 6 bases, and 19 bases separated the two germline ends. CDR3 length: 16 residues. The CDR3 reads CASSFLGGGKSDTQYF. CDR3 sequence (DNA): TGTGCCAGCAGCTTCCTCGGAGGGGGCAAGTCCGATACGCAGTATTTT.

The gene calls are TRBV11-2 and TRBJ2-5, with 9 bases fitting TRBD1. J was trimmed by 4 bases and V by 6 bases; bases with no gene match: 12. The CDR3 spans 16 residues. The germline V gene has CDR1 SGHAT and CDR2 FQNNGV. CDR3 amino acids: CASREGNRGLTETQYF. CDR3 bases: TGTGCCAGCAGGGAGGGCAACAGGGGGCTAACAGAGACCCAGTACTTC.

CDR3 bases: TGTGCCTGGAGTAGGATACCATACACCGGGGAGCTGTTTTTT. Amino acid sequence: CAWSRIPYTGELFF. The chain combines TRBV30 with TRBJ2-2; the D is unclear. Trimming pared 2 bases from V and 3 bases from J, leaving 10 bases between. CDR3 length equals 14 residues. CDR1 and CDR2 from the germline V gene are GTSNPN and SVGIG (reference sequence).

This chain joins TRBV4-3 and TRBJ2-3; D call uncertain. Trimming took 0 bases from V and 6 from J, leaving 10 bases between them. Germline values: CDR1 LGHNA, CDR2 YSLEER. The CDR3 runs 14 residues. CDR3 nucleotide sequence: TGCGCCAGCAGCCAAGAAGGACGGCGGGATACGCAGTATTTT. Encoded protein: CASSQEGRRDTQYF.

The chain combines TRBV28 with TRBJ1-4, with 7 bases that match TRBD1. Germline V gene sequence: CDR1 MDHEN, CDR2 SYDVKM. V shed 6 bases, J shed 1 base, and the junction held 2 bases outside the gene matches. The CDR3 runs 14 residues. As DNA, the CDR3 is TGTGCCAGCAGCCGACAGGGAACTAATGAAAAACTGTTTTTT. It translates to CASSRQGTNEKLFF.

The V and J genes are TRBV27 and TRBJ2-1; 12 bases align to TRBD2. V gave up 5 bases and J gave up 6 bases; unmatched junction bases: 14. This CDR3 has 18 amino acids. Germline lookup yields CDR1 MNHEY and CDR2 SMNVEV (reference sequence). The CDR3 coding sequence is TGTGCCAGCAGTCCCATTTGGCTAGCGGGAGGGAAGTTCAATGAGCAGTTCTTC. Translating gives CASSPIWLAGGKFNEQFF.

The sample holds a few counts of this clone. The rearrangement links TRBV7-9 to TRBJ2-7, with 7 nucleotides matching TRBD1. The CDR3 runs 14 residues. J lost 5 bases, V lost 5 bases, and 9 bases had no gene match. Germline V lookup: CDR1 SEHNR, CDR2 FQNEAQ (reference sequence). The CDR3 region is CASSIGTVGHEQYF. The CDR3 DNA reads TGTGCCAGCAGCATCGGGACAGTGGGACACGAGCAGTACTTC.

The chain couples TRBV6-2 or TRBV6-3 to TRBJ2-7; D is unresolved. CDR1 and CDR2 (germline): MNHEY, SVGEGT. Trimming took 3 bases from V and 5 from J, leaving 8 bases between them. This CDR3 contains 12 residues. CDR3 amino acids: CASSYLRNEQYF. CDR3 coding DNA: TGTGCCAGCAGTTATCTCCGTAACGAGCAGTACTTC.